This T cell receptor (beta chain) was profiled in a study of Ad26.COV2.S vaccination and SARS-CoV-2 variants. Turning to the study itself: Among those in the COV1001 Ad26.COV2.S trial arm was the donor. Doses of Ad26.COV2.S were injected into muscle once or twice, 56 days apart. Study outcomes and limitations: Substantial breadth in spike-specific CD8+ and CD4+ T cell responses was reportedly seen after vaccination.

Comment on this clone: Its antigen is still unknown.

Treatment in this sample: around 19 received Ad26.COV2.S at low or high dose, single or two shots; 5 received placebo; per-sample allocation not given. Following the first vaccine or placebo injection, samples were taken on day 63. Within Boston, the person who donated was an adult of 18-55 years. Clones were sequenced by immunoSEQ multiplex PCR, and TCRdb holds only the in-frame ones, with some missing. This sample has about 320,000 clones, with around four fifths found just once. The source material was peripheral blood, sampled in a trial of Ad26.COV2.S vaccine versus placebo. The TCR comes from a person between 18 and 65 years old who received the Ad26.COV2.S COVID-19 vaccine or a placebo.

Here the CDR3 reads CASSVGQGASSYTF. The DNA of the CDR3 is TGTGCCAGCAGTGTGGGGCAGGGGGCAAGTAGCTACACCTTC. The rearrangement links TRBV2 to TRBJ1-2, with TRBD1 matching over 8 bases. V trimming: 4 bases; J trimming: 9 bases; junction bases outside the gene matches: 10. The CDR3 runs to 14 residues. Germline assignment: CDR1 SNHLY and CDR2 FYNNEI. The full variable domain, with the rest looked up from reference TRBV2 and TRBJ1-2, is EPEVTQTPSHQVTQMGQEVILRCVPISNHLYFYWYRQILGQKVEFLVSFYNNEISEKSEIFDDQFSVERPDGSNFTLKIRSTKLEDSAMYFCASSVGQGASSYTFGSGTRLTVV.